The clone carrying this T cell receptor (beta chain) was seen many times. This record belongs to a study of identical twins. This CDR3 comprises 17 residues. TCRdb processed the 5' RACE reads anew with MiXCR; each CDR3 protein has one entry. The sample carries 150,000 or so distinct CDR3 sequences, under 4.5% recorded once. This TCR was recovered from a man aged 18 to 35 in good health. The sample comprised memory T cells sorted from blood. This sequence joins TRBV21-1 and TRBJ2-1; the table's TRBD2 call for D was not verified on the DNA. TRBV21-1 is a pseudogene segment. DNA of the CDR3: TGTGCCAGCAGCAAATCAGTCGGACTAGCGGGAGCAAATGAGCAGTTCTTC. Amino acids: CASSKSVGLAGANEQFF.